This T cell receptor (beta chain) was identified in a study of cytomegalovirus exposure and HLA in healthy donors. Deletions cut 6 bases from V and 4 bases from J, with 5 bases between. Germline V gives CDR1 SGHTS, CDR2 YDEGEE. The CDR3 has 10 residues. This PCR relied on a set of 60 Vbeta primers and 13 Jbeta primers. Measured with immunoSEQ multiplex PCR; TCRdb has only the in-frame clones, and not every one. In the table there are 150,000 to 200,000 clones, around 80% of which are singletons. The chain links TRBV5-8 to TRBJ2-7; the D is unclear. Specimen: PBMCs. The clonotype comes from a woman between 35 and 50 years old in good health and CMV-seronegative. The CDR3 spells CASTPYEQYF. The CDR3 nucleotides are TGTGCCAGCACCCCATACGAGCAGTACTTC.